The rows below give T cell receptor beta chains drawn from one sample of a study of neurological immune-mediated disorders. TCRdb reanalysed the 5' RACE reads using MiXCR and keeps one entry per CDR3 protein. The sample carries 30,000 to 35,000 distinct CDR3 sequences, under 25% recorded once. The specimen was CD4+ T cells from blood. The receptors here all came from a man between 45 and 60 years old with HTLV-1-associated myelopathy (HAM/TSP). Both conserved end residues are part of each CDR3. D genes are given only for firm matches. Some rows mark clone size as missing; the rest say once, few, many or name a class of expanded clone.

size	V	J	D	CDR3	DNA
many	TRBV20-1	TRBJ2-1	TRBD2	CSAEISSGRIYEQFF	TGCAGTGCTGAGATCTCTAGCGGGAGGATATATGAGCAGTTCTTC
few	TRBV12-3/TRBV12-4	TRBJ2-1	TRBD2	CASRTSGGALGEQFF	TGTGCCAGCAGGACTAGCGGGGGGGCTTTGGGGGAGCAGTTCTTC
medium-sized	TRBV6-5	TRBJ1-2	TRBD1	CASKRGRMYGYTF	TGTGCCAGCAAAAGGGGGCGGATGTATGGCTACACCTTC
NA	TRBV29-1	TRBJ1-1	TRBD1	CSVDQGGTEAFF	TGCAGCGTTGATCAGGGGGGGACTGAAGCTTTCTTT
many	TRBV5-1	TRBJ1-6	NA	CARPWQGRENSPLHF	TGCGCCAGGCCTTGGCAGGGGCGGGAAAATTCACCCCTCCACTTT
many	TRBV20-1	TRBJ1-1	NA	CSARAGIHTEAFF	TGCAGTGCTAGAGCGGGGATACACACTGAAGCTTTCTTT
many	TRBV5-1	TRBJ1-1	NA	CASSLRGSRVFTEAFF	TGCGCCAGCAGCTTGAGGGGGTCGCGGGTGTTCACTGAAGCTTTCTTT
many	TRBV5-1	TRBJ1-4	NA	CASSLGDANEKLFF	TGCGCCAGCAGCCTCGGGGACGCCAATGAAAAACTGTTTTTT
many	TRBV12-3/TRBV12-4	TRBJ1-3	NA	CASSSVGRVSGNTIYF	TGTGCCAGCAGTTCGGTCGGACGGGTTTCTGGAAACACCATATATTTT
NA	TRBV5-1	TRBJ2-7	NA	CASSLAGSRNEQYF	TGCGCCAGCAGCTTGGCCGGAAGTCGGAACGAGCAGTACTTC
many	TRBV3-1	TRBJ2-1	NA	CASSQVGGNNEQFF	TGTGCCAGCAGCCAAGTCGGAGGTAACAATGAGCAGTTCTTC
NA	TRBV5-6	TRBJ2-4	NA	CASSSTDSGEDF	TGTGCCAGCAGCTCGACAGATTCGGGGGAGGACTTC
NA	TRBV10-3	TRBJ2-7	TRBD2	CAISDQRGRIPYEQYF	TGTGCCATCAGTGACCAGCGGGGAAGGATACCTTACGAGCAGTACTTC
few	TRBV20-1	TRBJ1-3	TRBD1	CSAMDRGLGNTIYF	TGCAGTGCCATGGACAGGGGGCTTGGAAACACCATATATTTT
many	TRBV20-1	TRBJ1-2	NA	CSAREVGSGWGYTF	TGCAGTGCTAGAGAAGTGGGGTCAGGGTGGGGCTATACCTTC
few	TRBV27	TRBJ1-1	NA	CASSLMKGQTRIWTEAFF	TGTGCCAGCAGTTTAATGAAGGGGCAAACTCGAATTTGGACTGAAGCTTTCTTT
many	TRBV27	TRBJ1-1	NA	CASSFLVSGVTEAFF	TGTGCCAGCAGTTTTCTGGTCTCGGGGGTAACTGAAGCTTTCTTT
many	TRBV29-1	TRBJ1-1	NA	CSAWDPGTEAFF	TGCAGCGCCTGGGACCCGGGCACTGAAGCTTTCTTT